This entry describes one T cell receptor beta chain. From genomic DNA, TCR beta CDR3 was amplified by two-round multiplex PCR. First-round PCR used primers specific to each TRBV and TRBJ gene. From the multiplex PCR reads, TCRdb called clonotypes with MiXCR, one entry per CDR3 protein. The sample holds about 32,000 distinct CDR3 sequences; 42% are singletons and the top ten take 15%. This sample was taken from a study of prognosis after radiotherapy for stage I lung cancer. The material sequenced was PBMCs, taken before or after stereotactic body radiation therapy (not recorded which). The clonotype was recovered from a donor over 45 with non-small cell lung cancer.

This CDR3 is CSVTLGEGLEAQYF. In nucleotides, the CDR3 is TGCAGCGTTACCCTTGGGGAGGGTTTGGAGGCCCAGTACTTC. The rearrangement links TRBV29-1 to TRBJ2-5; 7 positions match TRBD2. V lost 5 bases and J lost 9; bases outside the gene matches: 15. The germline gives CDR1 SQVTM, CDR2 ANQGSEA. The CDR3 runs to 14 residues.